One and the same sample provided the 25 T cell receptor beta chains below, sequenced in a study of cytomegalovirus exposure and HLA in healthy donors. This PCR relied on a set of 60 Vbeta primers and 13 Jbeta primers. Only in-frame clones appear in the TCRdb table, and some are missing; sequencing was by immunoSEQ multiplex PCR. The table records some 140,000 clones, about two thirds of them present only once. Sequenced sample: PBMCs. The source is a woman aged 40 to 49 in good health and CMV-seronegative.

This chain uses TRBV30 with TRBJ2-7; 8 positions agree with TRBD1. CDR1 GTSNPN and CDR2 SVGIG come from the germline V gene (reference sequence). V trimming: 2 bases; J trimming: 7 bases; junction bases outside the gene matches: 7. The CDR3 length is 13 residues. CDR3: CAWSRDRTGEQYF. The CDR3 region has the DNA TGTGCCTGGAGTCGGGACAGGACCGGGGAGCAGTACTTC.

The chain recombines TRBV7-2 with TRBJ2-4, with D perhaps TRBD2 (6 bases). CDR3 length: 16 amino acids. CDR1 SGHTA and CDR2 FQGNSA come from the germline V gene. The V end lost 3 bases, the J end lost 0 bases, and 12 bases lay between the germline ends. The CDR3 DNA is TGTGCCAGCAGCTTGTCCGGCGGGATAGCCAAAAACATTCAGTACTTC. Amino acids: CASSLSGGIAKNIQYF.

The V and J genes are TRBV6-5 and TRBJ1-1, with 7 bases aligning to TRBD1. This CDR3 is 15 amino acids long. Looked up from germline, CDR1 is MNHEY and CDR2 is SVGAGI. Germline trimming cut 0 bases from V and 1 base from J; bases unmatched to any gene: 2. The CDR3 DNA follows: TGTGCCAGCAGTTACTCGAGGGGGCCGAACACTGAAGCTTTCTTT. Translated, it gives CASSYSRGPNTEAFF.

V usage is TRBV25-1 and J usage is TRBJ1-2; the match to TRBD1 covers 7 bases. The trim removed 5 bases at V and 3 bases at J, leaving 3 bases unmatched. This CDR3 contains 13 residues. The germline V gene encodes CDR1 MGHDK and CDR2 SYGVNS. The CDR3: CASSRGTDYGYTF. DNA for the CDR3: TGTGCCAGCAGTCGCGGGACAGACTATGGCTACACCTTC.

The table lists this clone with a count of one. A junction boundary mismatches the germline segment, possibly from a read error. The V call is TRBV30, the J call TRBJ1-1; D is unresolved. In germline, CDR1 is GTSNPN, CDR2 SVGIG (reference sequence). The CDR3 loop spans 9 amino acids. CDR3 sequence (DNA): TGCGCGGCGAACACTGAAGCTTTCTTT. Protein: CAANTEAFF.

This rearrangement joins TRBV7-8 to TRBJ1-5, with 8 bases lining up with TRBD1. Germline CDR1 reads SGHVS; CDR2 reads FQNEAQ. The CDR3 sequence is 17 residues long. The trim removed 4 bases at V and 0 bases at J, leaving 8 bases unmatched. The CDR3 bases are TGTGCCAGCAGCTCGGACAGGGCAGGGGCTAGCAATCAGCCCCAGCATTTT. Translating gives CASSSDRAGASNQPQHF.

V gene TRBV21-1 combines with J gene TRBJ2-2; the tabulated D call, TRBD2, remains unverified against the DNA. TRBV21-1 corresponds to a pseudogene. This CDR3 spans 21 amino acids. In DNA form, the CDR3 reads TGTGCCAGCAGCAAAGGGTCTAAAGGACTAGCGGGGGCGGTAAACACCGGGGAGCTGTTTTTT. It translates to CASSKGSKGLAGAVNTGELFF.

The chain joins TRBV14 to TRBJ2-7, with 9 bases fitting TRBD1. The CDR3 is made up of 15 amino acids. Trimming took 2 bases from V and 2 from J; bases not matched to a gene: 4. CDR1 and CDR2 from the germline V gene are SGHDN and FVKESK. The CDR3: CASSQTRDRAYEQYF. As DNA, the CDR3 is TGTGCCAGCAGCCAAACACGGGACAGGGCCTACGAGCAGTACTTC.

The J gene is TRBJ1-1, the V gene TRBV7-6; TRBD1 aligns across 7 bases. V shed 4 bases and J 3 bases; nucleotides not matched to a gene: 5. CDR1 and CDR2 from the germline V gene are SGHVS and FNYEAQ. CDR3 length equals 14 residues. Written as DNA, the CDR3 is TGTGCCAGCAGCTCCTACAGGGGTGACACTGAAGCTTTCTTT. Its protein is CASSSYRGDTEAFF. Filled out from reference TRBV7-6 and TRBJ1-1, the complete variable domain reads GAGVSQSPRYKVTKRGQDVALRCDPISGHVSLYWYRQALGQGPEFLTYFNYEAQQDKSGLPNDRFSAERPEGSISTLTIQRTEQRDSAMYRCASSSYRGDTEAFFGQGTRLTVV.

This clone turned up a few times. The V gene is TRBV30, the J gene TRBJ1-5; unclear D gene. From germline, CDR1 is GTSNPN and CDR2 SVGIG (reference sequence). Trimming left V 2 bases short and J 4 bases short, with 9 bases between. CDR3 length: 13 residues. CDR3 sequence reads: CAWSTGLNQPQHF. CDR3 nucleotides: TGTGCCTGGAGTACGGGGTTGAATCAGCCCCAGCATTTT.

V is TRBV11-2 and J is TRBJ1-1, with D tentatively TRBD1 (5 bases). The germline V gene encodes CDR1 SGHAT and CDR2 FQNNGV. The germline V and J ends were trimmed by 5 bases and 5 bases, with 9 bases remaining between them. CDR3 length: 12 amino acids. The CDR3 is CASSPGGTEAFF. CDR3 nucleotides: TGTGCCAGCAGCCCGGGGGGGACTGAAGCTTTCTTT.

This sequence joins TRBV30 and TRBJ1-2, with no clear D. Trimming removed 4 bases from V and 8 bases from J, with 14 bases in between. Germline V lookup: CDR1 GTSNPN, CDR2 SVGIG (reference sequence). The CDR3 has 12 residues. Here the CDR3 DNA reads TGTGCCTGGAAGGAAACAGTATGGGGCTACACCTTC. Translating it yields CAWKETVWGYTF.

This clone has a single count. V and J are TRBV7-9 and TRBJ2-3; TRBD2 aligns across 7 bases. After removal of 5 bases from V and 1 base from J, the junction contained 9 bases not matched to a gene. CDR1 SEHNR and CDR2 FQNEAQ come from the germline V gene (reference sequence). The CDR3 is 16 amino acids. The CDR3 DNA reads TGTGCCAGCAGCCTCAGCGGGGCAGGTGGCACAGATACGCAGTATTTT. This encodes CASSLSGAGGTDTQYF.

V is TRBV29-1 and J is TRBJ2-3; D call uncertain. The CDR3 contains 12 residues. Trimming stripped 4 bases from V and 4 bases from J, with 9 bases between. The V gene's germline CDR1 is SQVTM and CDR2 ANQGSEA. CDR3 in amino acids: CSVGATSDTQYF. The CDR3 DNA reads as TGCAGCGTTGGGGCCACCTCAGATACGCAGTATTTT.

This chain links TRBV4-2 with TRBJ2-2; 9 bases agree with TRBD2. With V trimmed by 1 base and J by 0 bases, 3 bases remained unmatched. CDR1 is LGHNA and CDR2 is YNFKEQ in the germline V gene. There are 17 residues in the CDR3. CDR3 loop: CASSQAAGGTNTGELFF. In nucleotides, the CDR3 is TGTGCCAGCAGCCAAGCCGCGGGGGGGACGAACACCGGGGAGCTGTTTTTT.

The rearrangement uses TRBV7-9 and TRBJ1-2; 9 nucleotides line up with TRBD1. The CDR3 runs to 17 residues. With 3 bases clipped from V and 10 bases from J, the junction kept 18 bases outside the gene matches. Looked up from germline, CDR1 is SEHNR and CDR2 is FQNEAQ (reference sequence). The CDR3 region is CASSFSRTGVRSLYYTF. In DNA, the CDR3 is TGTGCCAGCAGCTTCTCTAGGACAGGGGTCAGGAGCCTTTACTACACCTTC.

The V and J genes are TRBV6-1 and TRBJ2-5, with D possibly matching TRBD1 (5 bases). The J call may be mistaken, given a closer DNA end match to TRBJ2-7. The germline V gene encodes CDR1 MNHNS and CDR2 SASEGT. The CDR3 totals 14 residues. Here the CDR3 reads CASSETGSAYEQYF. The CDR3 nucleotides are TGTGCCAGCAGTGAAACAGGATCTGCCTACGAGCAGTACTTC.

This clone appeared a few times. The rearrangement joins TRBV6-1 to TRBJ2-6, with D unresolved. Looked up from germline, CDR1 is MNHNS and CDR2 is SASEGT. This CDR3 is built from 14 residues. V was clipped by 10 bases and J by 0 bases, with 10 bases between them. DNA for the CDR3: TGTGCCATCATCTGGAGCTCTGGGGCCAACGTCCTGACTTTC. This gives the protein CAIIWSSGANVLTF.

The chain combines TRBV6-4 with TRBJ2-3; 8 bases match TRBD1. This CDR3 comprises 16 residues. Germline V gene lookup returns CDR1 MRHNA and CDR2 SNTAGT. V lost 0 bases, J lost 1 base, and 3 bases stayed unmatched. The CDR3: CASSDSSGGGTDTQYF. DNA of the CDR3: TGTGCCAGCAGTGACTCGTCAGGGGGCGGCACAGATACGCAGTATTTT.

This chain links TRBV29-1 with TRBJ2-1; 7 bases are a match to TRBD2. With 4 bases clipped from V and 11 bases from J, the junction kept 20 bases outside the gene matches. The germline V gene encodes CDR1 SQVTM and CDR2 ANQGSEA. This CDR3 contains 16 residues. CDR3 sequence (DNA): TGCAGCGTTGCGGGTATCGGTGGGGGGAGGGACCCAAAGCAGTTCTTC. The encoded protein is CSVAGIGGGRDPKQFF.

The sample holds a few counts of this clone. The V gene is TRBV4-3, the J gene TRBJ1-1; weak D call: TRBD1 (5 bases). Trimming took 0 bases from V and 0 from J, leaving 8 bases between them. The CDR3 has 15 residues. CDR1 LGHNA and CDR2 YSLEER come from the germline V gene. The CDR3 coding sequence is TGCGCCAGCAGCCAAGATAACAGGATGAACACTGAAGCTTTCTTT. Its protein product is CASSQDNRMNTEAFF.

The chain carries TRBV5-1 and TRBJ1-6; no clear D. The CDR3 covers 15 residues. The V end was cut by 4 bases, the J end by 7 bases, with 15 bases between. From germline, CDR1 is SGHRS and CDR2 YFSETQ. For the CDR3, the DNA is TGCGCCAGCAGCCGAGGGCGGGAGAGGAATTCACCCCTCCACTTT. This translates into CASSRGRERNSPLHF.

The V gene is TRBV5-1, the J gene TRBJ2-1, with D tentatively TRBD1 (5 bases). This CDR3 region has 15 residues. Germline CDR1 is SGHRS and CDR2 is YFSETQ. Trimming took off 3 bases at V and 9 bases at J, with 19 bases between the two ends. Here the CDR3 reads CASSWTVGRSSEQFF. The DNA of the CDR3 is TGCGCCAGCAGCTGGACCGTGGGGCGCAGCAGTGAGCAGTTCTTC.

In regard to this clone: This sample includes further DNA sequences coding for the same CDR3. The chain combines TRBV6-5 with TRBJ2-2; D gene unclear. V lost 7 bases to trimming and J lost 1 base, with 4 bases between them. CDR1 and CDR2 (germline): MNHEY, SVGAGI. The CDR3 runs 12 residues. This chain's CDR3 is CASTGNTGELFF. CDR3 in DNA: TGTGCCAGCACCGGGAACACCGGGGAGCTGTTTTTT.

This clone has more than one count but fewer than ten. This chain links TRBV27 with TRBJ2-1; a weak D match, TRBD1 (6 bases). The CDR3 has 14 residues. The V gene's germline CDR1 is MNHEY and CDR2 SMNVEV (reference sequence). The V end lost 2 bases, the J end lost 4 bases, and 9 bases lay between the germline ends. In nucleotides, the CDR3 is TGTGCCAGCAGTTTAAGTAGGGGGTACAATGAGCAGTTCTTC. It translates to CASSLSRGYNEQFF.